The 3 T cell receptor beta chains given below trace back to one sample, sequenced in a study of blood T cell repertoires in COVID-19. Sequencing was performed with immunoSEQ multiplex PCR; in TCRdb, only in-frame clones are kept and a portion is missing. Of 200,000 to 250,000 clones in the sample, 84% were seen once. The sample was peripheral blood. Source of these receptors: a woman in her thirties who had recovered from COVID-19.

The chain employs TRBV10-3 and TRBJ1-5; D possibly corresponds to TRBD1 (5 bases). The V end lost 6 bases, the J end lost 5 bases, and 14 bases lay between the germline ends. In germline, CDR1 is ENHRY, CDR2 SYGVKD. The CDR3 sequence is 14 residues long. The CDR3 spells CAISASGGDQPQHF. CDR3 in DNA: TGTGCCATCAGCGCCTCGGGGGGGGATCAGCCCCAGCATTTT.

V and J are TRBV5-1 and TRBJ2-3; weak D call: TRBD2 (6 bases). This CDR3 has 17 residues. Between the trimmed V and J ends, which lost 0 bases and 7 bases, there was a span of 21 bases. Per germline, CDR1 SGHRS and CDR2 YFSETQ. CDR3 sequence (DNA): TGCGCCAGCAGCTTGGCCCCGGGACCGGCGGGAAAAAATACGCAGTATTTT. Translating gives CASSLAPGPAGKNTQYF.

The chain couples TRBV27 to TRBJ2-5, with a weak D call TRBD2 (5 bases). V was cut by 5 bases and J by 0 bases, with 13 bases left in between. Per the germline V gene, CDR1 is MNHEY and CDR2 is SMNVEV (reference sequence). This CDR3 is built from 15 residues. The CDR3 bases are TGTGCCAGCAGTAGCACGCCCGGGGACCAAGAGACCCAGTACTTC. Protein sequence: CASSSTPGDQETQYF.